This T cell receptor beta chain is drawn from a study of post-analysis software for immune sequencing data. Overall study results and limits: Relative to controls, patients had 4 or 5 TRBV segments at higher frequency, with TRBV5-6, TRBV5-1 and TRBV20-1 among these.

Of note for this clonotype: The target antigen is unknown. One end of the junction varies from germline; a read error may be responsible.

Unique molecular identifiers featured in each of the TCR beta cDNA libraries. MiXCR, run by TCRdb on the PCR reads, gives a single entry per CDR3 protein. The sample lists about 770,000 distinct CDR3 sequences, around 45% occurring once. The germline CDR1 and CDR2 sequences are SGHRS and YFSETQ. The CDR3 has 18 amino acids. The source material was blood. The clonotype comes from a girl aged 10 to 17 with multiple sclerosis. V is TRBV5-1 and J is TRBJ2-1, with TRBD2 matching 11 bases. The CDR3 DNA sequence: TGCGCCAGCAGCTTGGGGGCGGATAGCGGGAGGGCCCGCAATGAGCAGTTTTTC. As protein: CASSLGADSGRARNEQFF.